A single sample gave rise to the 12 T cell receptor beta chains below, sequenced in a study of T cell repertoires in cytomegalovirus infection. In TCRdb, the reads were re-called with MiXCR into one record per CDR3 protein. The table lists some 320,000 distinct CDR3 sequences, 25% to 35% of them singletons. No cognate antigen is known for these TCRs. The sample in question was cultured PBMCs, obtained from culture after CMV antigen stimulation. Receptor source: a human donor in good health (CMV status not recorded). Some clones in this sample may be carry-over from other donors' samples.

The V gene is TRBV2, the J gene TRBJ2-4, with D perhaps TRBD1 (6 bases). V dropped 1 base and J dropped 0 bases, with 16 bases sitting between them. Germline V gene lookup returns CDR1 SNHLY and CDR2 FYNNEI. This CDR3 has 18 residues. This CDR3 is CASSEGGLRGLAKNIQYF. The CDR3 bases are TGTGCCAGCAGTGAAGGCGGGCTCAGGGGCTTAGCCAAAAACATTCAGTACTTC.

The V gene is TRBV7-8, the J gene TRBJ2-3, with D possibly matching TRBD2 (5 bases). In germline, CDR1 is SGHVS, CDR2 FQNEAQ. This CDR3 region has 16 residues. V lost 2 bases, J lost 3 bases, and 15 bases lay in between. Written as DNA, the CDR3 is TGTGCCAGCAGCTTATCGGGGTCTCGAGGGACAGATACGCAGTATTTT. Its translation is CASSLSGSRGTDTQYF.

The chain combines TRBV4-2 with TRBJ2-7; D is possibly TRBD1 or TRBD2 (5 bases each). The CDR3 loop spans 16 amino acids. V lost 0 bases, J lost 5 bases, and 17 bases lay in between. CDR1 LGHNA and CDR2 YNFKEQ come from the germline V gene. This CDR3 reads CASSQDFGEGTDEQYF. In DNA, the CDR3 is TGTGCCAGCAGCCAAGATTTTGGTGAAGGGACGGACGAGCAGTACTTC.

The V call is TRBV9, the J call TRBJ2-7; D is possibly TRBD2 (5 bases). There are 13 residues in the CDR3. V dropped 2 bases and J dropped 2 bases, with 8 bases sitting between them. Germline V gives CDR1 SGDLS, CDR2 YYNGEE. The CDR3 DNA reads TGTGCCAGCAGCGTTGGACTGACCTACGAGCAGTACTTC. This gives the protein CASSVGLTYEQYF.

In its sample, this clonotype was seen a few times. The V and J genes are TRBV10-3 and TRBJ1-3, with 7 bases that match TRBD1. V shed 1 base and J 4 bases; nucleotides not matched to a gene: 7. This CDR3 is 16 amino acids long. Germline values: CDR1 ENHRY, CDR2 SYGVKD. In nucleotides, the CDR3 is TGTGCCATCAGTGAGTTCGACAGGGCGTCCGGAAACACCATATATTTT. This encodes CAISEFDRASGNTIYF.

There are a few counts of this clonotype. The chain has TRBV2 and TRBJ1-3, with 8 bases lining up with TRBD1. The CDR3 is 15 amino acids. Germline V lookup: CDR1 SNHLY, CDR2 FYNNEI. V shed 4 bases, J shed 2 bases, and the junction held 4 bases outside the gene matches. The chain's CDR3 is CASSGQGSPGNTIYF. CDR3 sequence (DNA): TGTGCCAGCAGTGGACAGGGGAGTCCTGGAAACACCATATATTTT.

This clonotype was observed a handful of times. The genes are TRBV6-6 and TRBJ1-1; 9 positions match TRBD1. The V gene end was trimmed by 4 bases and the J gene end by 4 bases; junction bases not matched to a gene: 10. The CDR3 is 16 amino acids. CDR1 is MNHNY and CDR2 is SVGAGI in the germline V gene (reference sequence). Here the CDR3 DNA reads TGTGCCAGCAGTTCCTCCAGGACAGGGGTGAGCACTGAAGCTTTCTTT. This translates into CASSSSRTGVSTEAFF.

The chain carries TRBV7-6 and TRBJ2-7; 7 bases match TRBD1. Germline CDR1 is SGHVS and CDR2 is FNYEAQ. V shed 6 bases, J shed 3 bases, and the junction held 14 bases outside the gene matches. This CDR3 comprises 16 residues. CDR3 DNA: TGTGCCAGCAGTCGGCTGGCGGCAGGGGGTGTCTACGAGCAGTACTTC. It encodes CASSRLAAGGVYEQYF.

This clonotype was picked up a small number of times. The chain links TRBV7-7 to TRBJ2-3, with TRBD2 matching over 7 bases. Germline V gene sequence: CDR1 SSHAT, CDR2 FNYEAQ (reference sequence). This CDR3 spans 16 amino acids. J gave up 2 bases and V 4 bases, and 9 bases lay outside the gene matches. CDR3 amino acids: CASSSSTSAHTDTQYF. The CDR3 bases are TGTGCCAGCAGCTCCAGCACTAGCGCTCACACAGATACGCAGTATTTT.

This clonotype has just a few counts. The rearrangement joins TRBV12-3 or TRBV12-4 to TRBJ1-4; D is possibly TRBD1 (6 bases). V lost 6 bases and J lost 5, with 13 bases in between. This CDR3 contains 14 residues. CDR3 sequence (DNA): TGTGCCAGCAGCAAGGACAGTTCGAATGAAAAACTGTTTTTT. As protein: CASSKDSSNEKLFF.

The V call is TRBV6-1, the J call TRBJ2-1; 7 bases agree with TRBD2. The germline gives CDR1 MNHNS, CDR2 SASEGT. The CDR3 contains 14 residues. The junction had 6 bases not matched to a gene; V was cut back by 6 bases and J by 4 bases. In nucleotides, the CDR3 is TGTGCCAGCAGGGGGGAGGGCCGTTACAATGAGCAGTTCTTC. Translated: CASRGEGRYNEQFF.

This clonotype has a handful of counts. The chain has TRBV6-2 or TRBV6-3 and TRBJ2-7; 7 nucleotides line up with TRBD2. This CDR3 spans 13 amino acids. CDR1 MNHEY and CDR2 SVGEGT come from the germline V gene. V gave up 5 bases and J gave up 4 bases; unmatched junction bases: 5. The CDR3: CASSEAGEYEQYF. CDR3 sequence (DNA): TGTGCCAGCAGTGAGGCGGGGGAGTACGAGCAGTACTTC.